This T cell receptor (beta chain) was identified in a study of blood T cell repertoires in COVID-19. The Seattle patients joined while their infection was active and were tracked longitudinally afterward. Per the authors' pipeline: Quantification of nucleated cells was approximated via reference gene primer amplification. Using immunoSEQ multiplex PCR, the repertoire was profiled, and TCRdb retains in-frame clones only, with some absent. V, J and clone size were drawn from that table, and D and trimming were deduced from the DNA. The sample holds 200,000 to 300,000 clones, roughly 79% seen once. Germline assignment: CDR1 SGHRS and CDR2 YFSETQ. Trimming removed 0 bases from V and 10 bases from J; junction bases left unmatched: 7. The CDR3 totals 15 residues.

Sequencing was carried out using peripheral blood. The sequence was collected from an elderly woman with COVID-19, enrolled during active disease. V usage is TRBV5-1 and J usage is TRBJ1-6, with 7 bases lining up with TRBD1. The CDR3 loop reads CASSLEAGGSSPLHF. CDR3 nucleotides: TGCGCCAGCAGCTTGGAGGCAGGGGGGAGCTCACCCCTCCACTTT.